This T cell receptor beta chain stems from a study of blood T cell repertoires in COVID-19. The CDR3 runs to 13 residues. V lost 6 bases and J lost 8, with 11 bases in between. Germline V gene sequence: CDR1 LNHDA, CDR2 SQIVND (reference sequence). There are a few counts of this clone. Original handling: Amplified reference gene primers provided the basis for estimating nucleated cell counts. Here immunoSEQ multiplex PCR was the method, and the copy in TCRdb shows in-frame clones only, minus some. V, J and clone size are taken as reported in that table, and D and trimming were inferred from the DNA itself. The top ten hold approximately 25% of the sample, which has 95,000 or so clones, approximately 84% seen once.

Sample: peripheral blood. This chain uses TRBV19 with TRBJ1-6, with D unresolved. The source is a human donor in a cohort sampled during active COVID-19. The CDR3 coding sequence is TGTGCCAGTAGCATACGGGGAGATTCACCCCTCCACTTT. Translation: CASSIRGDSPLHF.